This TCR beta chain was identified during a study of OX40 agonist ivuxolimab in advanced cancers. Across the study: Ivuxolimab, an antibody acting as an agonist of OX40 (CD134), was used to treat patients. Patients received ivuxolimab, an intravenous treatment, every 2 weeks at 0.01 to 10 mg/kg.

Comment on this clone: Its target is not known.

The length of the CDR3 is 15 residues. The ends were cut back, 0 bases at V and 4 bases at J, with 10 bases in the middle. Germline CDR1 and CDR2: SGHRS and YFSETQ. Findings and caveats of the study: Which antigen the expanded peripheral T cells recognized is unknown.

Only in-frame clones appear in the TCRdb table, and some are missing; sequencing was by immunoSEQ multiplex PCR. The sample lists approximately 76,000 clones; roughly 85% were seen once. Blood sampling was done at baseline, cycle 4 day 1, and cycle 7 day 1. This chain connects TRBV5-1 to TRBJ2-2, with D possibly matching TRBD1 (7 bases). Material: CD4+ or CD8+ T cells sorted from blood, obtained in a trial of the OX40 agonist ivuxolimab. The origin of this receptor is an adult with an advanced solid tumor such as melanoma, head and neck, liver or kidney cancer. CDR3 sequence (DNA): TGCGCCAGCAGCTTGGGACAGGGAGGCACCGGGGAGCTGTTTTTT. It specifies CASSLGQGGTGELFF.